The 23 T cell receptor beta chains listed next were all sequenced from one sample in a study of vaccination and CD4 T cells after COVID-19. These receptors' antigens are unknown. Treatment noted: roughly 11-day PBMC culture with coronavirus spike peptide pools or control peptides (ViraFEST assay). Cultured CD4+ T cells had their DNA profiled by the Oncomine TCR Beta short-read assay. TCRdb recomputed calls from the PCR reads with MiXCR, one row per CDR3 protein. The profile shows approximately 20,000 distinct CDR3 sequences, less than 70% of them singletons. Sequencing input: CD4+ T cells from blood, cultured in vitro. The receptors come from a human donor who had recovered from COVID-19.

The V call is TRBV20-1, the J call TRBJ1-6; D is unresolved. CDR1 DFQATT and CDR2 SNEGSKA come from the germline V gene (reference sequence). V was pared by 0 bases and J by 4 bases, with 10 bases between. This CDR3 has 15 residues. The CDR3 loop is CSARDAAGYNSPLHF. The CDR3 DNA sequence: TGCAGTGCTAGAGATGCGGCAGGTTATAATTCACCCCTCCACTTT.

The chain couples TRBV27 to TRBJ2-7, with D perhaps TRBD2 (6 bases). V lost 5 bases and J 7 bases, leaving 24 bases between the germline ends. Germline V gene lookup returns CDR1 MNHEY and CDR2 SMNVEV (reference sequence). The CDR3 has 16 residues. The CDR3 reads CASSPTLSGPLSEQYF. The CDR3 bases are TGTGCCAGCAGTCCCACCCTAAGCGGGCCCTTATCAGAGCAGTACTTC.

The chain has TRBV18 and TRBJ1-2; perhaps TRBD1 as D (5 bases). V was cut by 2 bases and J by 3 bases, with 10 bases left in between. Germline assignment: CDR1 KGHSH and CDR2 LQKENI. CDR3 length: 14 amino acids. CDR3 in DNA: TGTGCCAGCTCACCAAGACAGACAGACTATGGCTACACCTTC. Its translation is CASSPRQTDYGYTF.

This clonotype has only a few counts. The chain employs TRBV15 and TRBJ2-5; 9 positions agree with TRBD2. CDR1 and CDR2 (germline): LNHNV, YYDKDF (reference sequence). The V segment lost 1 base and the J segment 4 bases; nucleotides outside the gene matches: 4. This CDR3 contains 15 residues. CDR3: CATSRARAGGETQYF. DNA of the CDR3: TGTGCCACCAGCAGAGCCCGAGCGGGAGGAGAGACCCAGTACTTC.

In its sample, this clonotype ranks as medium-sized. The V and J genes are TRBV5-1 and TRBJ1-2; tentatively, D is TRBD1 (5 bases). Between the trimmed V and J ends, which lost 0 bases and 7 bases, there was a span of 10 bases. Germline assignment: CDR1 SGHRS and CDR2 YFSETQ. This CDR3 spans 13 amino acids. The CDR3 DNA follows: TGCGCCAGCAGCTTGGAGGGGTCCGTTGGCTACACCTTC. As protein: CASSLEGSVGYTF.

This clonotype came up a few times. The V gene is TRBV11-3, the J gene TRBJ1-1; 8 bases align to TRBD1. Germline loops: CDR1 SGHNT, CDR2 YENEEA. Trimming at V came to 4 bases and at J to 1 base, leaving 5 bases not matched to a gene. The CDR3 spans 15 residues. As DNA, the CDR3 is TGTGCCAGCAGCTCTGGACAGGGAGAGAACACTGAAGCTTTCTTT. This encodes CASSSGQGENTEAFF.

The chain employs TRBV3-1 and TRBJ1-2; tentative D call: TRBD1 (6 bases). Germline values: CDR1 LGHDT, CDR2 YNNKEL (reference sequence). V lost 0 bases and J lost 7, with 18 bases in between. This CDR3 is built from 16 residues. CDR3 amino acids: CASSQDGGREGLGYTF. The CDR3 DNA reads as TGTGCCAGCAGCCAAGATGGGGGCAGGGAGGGCCTTGGCTACACCTTC. Full variable domain (outside the CDR3, taken from reference TRBV3-1 and TRBJ1-2): DTAVSQTPKYLVTQMGNDKSIKCEQNLGHDTMYWYKQDSKKFLKIMFSYNNKELIINETVPNRFSPKSPDKAHLNLHINSLELGDSAVYFCASSQDGGREGLGYTFGSGTRLTVV.

The V and J genes are TRBV27 and TRBJ1-5; D is perhaps TRBD1 (6 bases). Trimming took off 3 bases at V and 2 bases at J, with 20 bases between the two ends. Germline V gene lookup returns CDR1 MNHEY and CDR2 SMNVEV (reference sequence). The CDR3 is made up of 18 amino acids. CDR3 nucleotide sequence: TGTGCCAGCAGTTTCATAAAGGACGGGGGCGCGGGCAATCAGCCCCAGCATTTT. It is translated as CASSFIKDGGAGNQPQHF.

The chain has TRBV7-2 and TRBJ2-2; TRBD2 aligns across 7 bases. The CDR3 spans 15 residues. V was clipped by 5 bases and J by 6 bases; unmatched bases: 9. CDR1 is SGHTA, CDR2 FQGNSA, per germline. The CDR3 sequence is CASSPRRESSGELFF. The CDR3 coding sequence is TGTGCCAGCAGCCCAAGGCGGGAGTCATCCGGGGAGCTGTTTTTT.

The J gene is TRBJ2-7, the V gene TRBV6-7; 8 nucleotides line up with TRBD1. TRBV6-7 is filed as an ORF, its function uncertain. The CDR3 sequence is 16 residues long. With 6 bases clipped from V and 4 bases from J, the junction kept 14 bases outside the gene matches. This CDR3 reads CASSQADQGASYEQYF. The CDR3 DNA sequence: TGTGCCAGCAGCCAAGCCGATCAGGGGGCCTCATACGAGCAGTACTTC.

The V and J genes are TRBV15 and TRBJ1-4; no clear D. This CDR3 comprises 12 residues. Germline CDR1 and CDR2: LNHNV and YYDKDF (reference sequence). V lost 6 bases, J lost 7 bases, and 9 bases lay in between. The CDR3 loop reads CATRTPGEKLFF. In DNA form, the CDR3 reads TGTGCCACCAGAACCCCGGGTGAAAAACTGTTTTTT.

The CDR3 sequence: CASSLTASGVSEQFF. The CDR3 nucleotides are TGTGCCAGCAGCTTAACGGCTAGCGGAGTCTCTGAGCAGTTCTTC. This chain joins TRBV7-3 and TRBJ2-1, with 7 nucleotides matching TRBD2. With V trimmed by 0 bases and J by 9 bases, 8 bases remained unmatched. Germline V gene data show CDR1 as SGHTA and CDR2 as FQGTGA. The CDR3 is made up of 15 amino acids. The full variable domain, its missing parts supplied by reference TRBV7-3 and TRBJ2-1, is GAGVSQTPSNKVTEKGKYVELRCDPISGHTALYWYRQSLGQGPEFLIYFQGTGAADDSGLPNDRFFAVRPEGSVSTLKIQRTERGDSAVYLCASSLTASGVSEQFFGPGTRLTVL.

Only a few counts were recorded for this clonotype. The CDR3 here is CASSSSGANYGYTF. In nucleotides, the CDR3 is TGTGCCAGCAGTTCCTCAGGGGCTAACTATGGCTACACCTTC. This chain connects TRBV6-5 to TRBJ1-2; a possible D gene is TRBD1 (6 bases). Germline CDR1 and CDR2: MNHEY and SVGAGI. This CDR3 is built from 14 residues. The V gene lost 4 bases and the J gene lost 0 bases, with 9 bases spanning the gap.

This clonotype was observed a few times. The chain combines TRBV11-3 with TRBJ2-7; no clear D. Per the germline V gene, CDR1 is SGHNT and CDR2 is YENEEA. The CDR3 is 19 amino acids. The V gene lost 3 bases and the J gene lost 1 base, with 25 bases spanning the gap. CDR3 sequence (DNA): TGTGCCAGCAGCTTTGAGGCGGAGACACCTACCTCTCCATCCTACGAGCAGTACTTC. Translated: CASSFEAETPTSPSYEQYF. Based on the CDR3 plus reference TRBV11-3 and TRBJ2-7, the full variable domain is EAGVVQSPRYKIIEKKQPVAFWCNPISGHNTLYWYLQNLGQGPELLIRYENEEAVDDSQLPKDRFSAERLKGVDSTLKIQPAELGDSAVYLCASSFEAETPTSPSYEQYFGPGTRLTVT.

The CDR3 sequence: CASSSQVQETQYF. The CDR3 coding sequence is TGTGCCAGCAGTTCACAGGTCCAAGAGACCCAGTACTTC. V is TRBV28 and J is TRBJ2-5, with D possibly being TRBD1 (5 bases). This CDR3 is 13 amino acids long. From germline, CDR1 is MDHEN and CDR2 SYDVKM. V was shortened by 4 bases and J by 1 base, with 7 bases between the two germline ends.

V and J are TRBV24-1 and TRBJ2-5, with a tentative D call TRBD1 (6 bases). The germline V gene encodes CDR1 KGHDR and CDR2 SFDVKD. This CDR3 has 15 amino acids. The V end lost 4 bases, the J end lost 2 bases, and 13 bases lay between the germline ends. This chain's CDR3 is CATSDPGQPQETQYF. Written as DNA, the CDR3 is TGTGCCACCAGTGACCCCGGACAGCCGCAAGAGACCCAGTACTTC.

This clonotype showed up just a few times. The V call is TRBV24-1, the J call TRBJ2-1, with unresolved D. V was pared by 9 bases and J by 7 bases, with 9 bases between. The CDR3 runs to 11 residues. The germline gives CDR1 KGHDR, CDR2 SFDVKD. CDR3 coding DNA: TGTGCCACCCGAGGACCGAATGAGCAGTTCTTC. Translation: CATRGPNEQFF.

This clonotype has only a few counts. The genes are TRBV19 and TRBJ1-2; TRBD1 agrees at 7 bases. With V trimmed by 5 bases and J by 3 bases, 3 bases remained unmatched. CDR1 is LNHDA, CDR2 SQIVND, per germline (reference sequence). The CDR3 has 13 residues. CDR3 sequence reads: CASSHDRDYGYTF. DNA for the CDR3: TGTGCCAGTAGTCACGACAGGGACTATGGCTACACCTTC.

V is TRBV5-4 and J is TRBJ1-1, with unresolved D. Per germline, CDR1 SGHNT and CDR2 YYREEE (reference sequence). This CDR3 spans 15 amino acids. Trimming shortened V by 5 bases and J by 1 base, and 15 bases separated the two germline ends. CDR3 sequence (DNA): TGTGCCAGCAGTCGGGCAGGCAATCGGAACACTGAAGCTTTCTTT. The encoded protein is CASSRAGNRNTEAFF. Supplemented by reference TRBV5-4 and TRBJ1-1, the full variable domain reads ETGVTQSPTHLIKTRGQQVTLRCSSQSGHNTVSWYQQALGQGPQFIFQYYREEENGRGNFPPRFSGLQFPNYSSELNVNALELDDSALYLCASSRAGNRNTEAFFGQGTRLTVV.

The chain has TRBV28 and TRBJ2-7; 11 bases match TRBD2. This CDR3 is built from 15 residues. The junction had 7 bases not matched to a gene; V was cut back by 6 bases and J by 3 bases. CDR1 and CDR2 (germline): MDHEN, SYDVKM. The CDR3 bases are TGTGCCAGCAGCCCCGGACTAGCGGGTATCTACGAGCAGTACTTC. Amino acids: CASSPGLAGIYEQYF.

The sample holds one count of this clonotype. The chain uses TRBV7-8 and TRBJ2-1; 8 bases are shared with TRBD1. Germline CDR1 and CDR2: SGHVS and FQNEAQ. The CDR3 runs 13 residues. J gave up 7 bases and V 3 bases, and 2 bases lay outside the gene matches. The CDR3 is CASSLDRVNEQFF. The CDR3 nucleotides read TGTGCCAGCAGCTTGGACAGGGTGAATGAGCAGTTCTTC. The complete variable domain, with remaining parts taken from reference TRBV7-8 and TRBJ2-1, reads GAGVSQSPRYKVAKRGQDVALRCDPISGHVSLFWYQQALGQGPEFLTYFQNEAQLDKSGLPSDRFFAERPEGSVSTLKIQRTQQEDSAVYLCASSLDRVNEQFFGPGTRLTVL.

The chain is built from TRBV29-1 and TRBJ1-2; D call uncertain. This CDR3 spans 10 amino acids. V lost 3 bases, J lost 4 bases, and 3 bases lay in between. The germline CDR1 and CDR2 sequences are SQVTM and ANQGSEA. The CDR3 sequence: CSVEPYGYTF. CDR3 bases: TGCAGCGTTGAGCCCTATGGCTACACCTTC.

The chain carries TRBV19 and TRBJ1-5; a possible D gene is TRBD1 (5 bases). Germline lookup yields CDR1 LNHDA and CDR2 SQIVND (reference sequence). The CDR3 is 13 residues long. V was cut by 7 bases and J by 7 bases, with 14 bases left in between. For the CDR3, the DNA is TGTGCCAGTAAGGAAGGGACGGGCCAGCCCCAGCATTTT. This codes for CASKEGTGQPQHF. Filled out from reference TRBV19 and TRBJ1-5, the complete variable domain reads DGGITQSPKYLFRKEGQNVTLSCEQNLNHDAMYWYRQDPGQGLRLIYYSQIVNDFQKGDIAEGYSVSREKKESFPLTVTSAQKNPTAFYLCASKEGTGQPQHFGDGTRLSIL.